This T cell receptor beta chain emerged from a study of blood T cell repertoires in COVID-19. Across the whole study: Spain, Italy and the United States supplied samples that represented acute and convalescent COVID-19. Sample material is recorded as cDNA or gDNA derived from T cells, B-cell-depleted T cells, or PBMCs.

CDR1 SNHLY and CDR2 FYNNEI come from the germline V gene. Between the trimmed V and J ends, which lost 5 bases and 6 bases, there was a span of 23 bases. The CDR3 runs 16 residues. Original handling: How many nucleated cells were present was estimated from reference gene primer amplification. TCRdb's copy holds only in-frame clones and misses some; the assay was immunoSEQ multiplex PCR. Clonal size and the V and J genes are those of that table, whereas D and trimming came from the DNA. This table holds 90,000 to 150,000 clones, approximately 70% found once. This TCR came from a human donor with acute or convalescent COVID-19. The donor label of this sample is uncertain. The chain links TRBV2 to TRBJ2-7; tentatively, D is TRBD1 (6 bases). The sample was peripheral blood. The CDR3 DNA sequence: TGTGCCAGCAGTTCCCGAGGTGGCAGGGGCTTATCCGAGCAGTACGTC. It translates to CASSSRGGRGLSEQYV.